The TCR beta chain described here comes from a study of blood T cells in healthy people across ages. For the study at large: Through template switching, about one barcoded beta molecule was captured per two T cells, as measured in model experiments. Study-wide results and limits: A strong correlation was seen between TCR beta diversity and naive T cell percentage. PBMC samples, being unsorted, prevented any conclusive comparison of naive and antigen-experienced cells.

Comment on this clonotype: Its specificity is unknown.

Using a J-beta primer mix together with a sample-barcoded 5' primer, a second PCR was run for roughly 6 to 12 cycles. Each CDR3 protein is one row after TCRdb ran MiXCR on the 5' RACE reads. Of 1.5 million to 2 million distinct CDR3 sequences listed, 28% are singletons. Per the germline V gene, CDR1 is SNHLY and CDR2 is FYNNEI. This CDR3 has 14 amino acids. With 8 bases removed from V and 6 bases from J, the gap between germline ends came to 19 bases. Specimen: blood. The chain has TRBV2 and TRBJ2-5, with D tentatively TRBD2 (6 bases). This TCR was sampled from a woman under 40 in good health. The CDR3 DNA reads TGTGCCAGCGGTACCGGGCGGGGTATGAAGACCCAGTACTTC. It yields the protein CASGTGRGMKTQYF. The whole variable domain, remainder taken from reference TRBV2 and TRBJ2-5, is EPEVTQTPSHQVTQMGQEVILRCVPISNHLYFYWYRQILGQKVEFLVSFYNNEISEKSEIFDDQFSVERPDGSNFTLKIRSTKLEDSAMYFCASGTGRGMKTQYFGPGTRLLVL.